Listed here are 9 T cell receptor beta chains from one sample, sequenced in a study of T cell changes during pregnancy in multiple sclerosis. The data were produced by immunoSEQ multiplex PCR, yet TCRdb's version contains in-frame clones alone and is incomplete. The sample lists some 120,000 clones, roughly 96% occurring once. This specimen consisted of peripheral blood, obtained after pregnancy. All receptors derive from a female donor with multiple sclerosis, enrolled in a pregnancy study.

V is TRBV7-2 and J is TRBJ2-7; 8 nucleotides match TRBD1. The germline CDR1 and CDR2 sequences are SGHTA and FQGNSA. V shed 4 bases, J shed 2 bases, and the junction held 7 bases outside the gene matches. This CDR3 has 15 amino acids. In DNA form, the CDR3 reads TGTGCCAGCAGCTCAATTCAGGGGGCCACCTACGAGCAGTACTTC. Protein: CASSSIQGATYEQYF.

The chain combines TRBV2 with TRBJ2-6, with a weak D call TRBD1 (5 bases). CDR1 SNHLY and CDR2 FYNNEI come from the germline V gene. The ends were cut back, 3 bases at V and 3 bases at J, with 6 bases in the middle. The CDR3 loop spans 14 amino acids. CDR3 sequence (DNA): TGTGCCAGCAGTGAGGACATTGGGGCCAACGTCCTGACTTTC. Protein sequence: CASSEDIGANVLTF.

V is TRBV7-9 and J is TRBJ2-1; 9 nucleotides agree with TRBD2. The trim removed 5 bases at V and 6 bases at J, leaving 8 bases unmatched. The CDR3 is 15 amino acids. In germline, CDR1 is SEHNR, CDR2 FQNEAQ (reference sequence). CDR3 protein: CASSTGLALFNEQFF. DNA of the CDR3: TGTGCCAGCAGCACCGGACTAGCGTTGTTCAATGAGCAGTTCTTC.

The rearrangement links TRBV7-2 to TRBJ1-1; D unresolved. Looked up from germline, CDR1 is SGHTA and CDR2 is FQGNSA. Trimming stripped 2 bases from V and 6 bases from J, with 10 bases between. The CDR3 runs to 13 residues. CDR3 loop: CASSLLYAAEAFF. The CDR3 DNA is TGTGCCAGCAGCTTATTGTATGCGGCTGAAGCTTTCTTT. Full variable domain (remainder filled in from reference TRBV7-2 and TRBJ1-1): GAGVSQSPSNKVTEKGKDVELRCDPISGHTALYWYRQSLGQGLEFLIYFQGNSAPDKSGLPSDRFSAERTGGSVSTLTIQRTQQEDSAVYLCASSLLYAAEAFFGQGTRLTVV.

The chain has TRBV27 and TRBJ1-5; unclear D gene. The CDR3 is made up of 15 amino acids. With 2 bases removed from V and 4 bases from J, the gap between germline ends came to 12 bases. CDR1 is MNHEY, CDR2 SMNVEV, per germline (reference sequence). The CDR3: CASSLAGGKNQPQHF. The DNA of the CDR3 is TGTGCCAGCAGTTTAGCCGGAGGGAAGAATCAGCCCCAGCATTTT.

The chain joins TRBV28 to TRBJ2-1, with D perhaps matching TRBD1 (7 bases). This CDR3 spans 15 amino acids. Germline CDR1 and CDR2: MDHEN and SYDVKM. Trimming shortened V by 5 bases and J by 8 bases, and 19 bases separated the two germline ends. The CDR3, as DNA: TGTGCCAGCAGTCTTAGAAACAGGGGAGGCGATGAGCAGTTCTTC. Translation gives CASSLRNRGGDEQFF.

This clone has just one count. The rearrangement links TRBV7-3 to TRBJ2-1; 8 positions match TRBD1. The V and J ends lost 5 bases and 2 bases, in that order; junction bases with no gene match: 8. The germline V gene encodes CDR1 SGHTA and CDR2 FQGTGA. This CDR3 is 16 amino acids long. The CDR3 region has the DNA TGTGCCAGCAGCCGAGTACTGACAGGGGCCTACAATGAGCAGTTCTTC. Protein: CASSRVLTGAYNEQFF. Based on the CDR3 plus reference TRBV7-3 and TRBJ2-1, the full variable domain is GAGVSQTPSNKVTEKGKYVELRCDPISGHTALYWYRQSLGQGPEFLIYFQGTGAADDSGLPNDRFFAVRPEGSVSTLKIQRTERGDSAVYLCASSRVLTGAYNEQFFGPGTRLTVL.

The V call is TRBV9, the J call TRBJ1-2; a weak D match, TRBD1 (6 bases). The CDR3 has 16 residues. The V end lost 3 bases, the J end lost 5 bases, and 20 bases lay between the germline ends. Germline CDR1 reads SGDLS; CDR2 reads YYNGEE. CDR3: CASSAPRVSGVYGYTF. The CDR3 DNA follows: TGTGCCAGCAGCGCCCCCAGAGTATCAGGGGTATATGGCTACACCTTC.

This clone was found once. This rearrangement joins TRBV30 to TRBJ1-5; D is possibly TRBD1 (6 bases). Germline V lookup: CDR1 GTSNPN, CDR2 SVGIG (reference sequence). This CDR3 region has 16 residues. The V gene lost 0 bases and the J gene lost 5 bases, with 17 bases spanning the gap. This CDR3 reads CAWSVLGGATDQPQHF. For the CDR3, the DNA is TGTGCCTGGAGTGTACTCGGGGGGGCCACCGATCAGCCCCAGCATTTT.